The 20 T cell receptor beta chains listed next were all sequenced from one sample in a study of shared clonotypes between healthy human individuals. Produced via immunoSEQ multiplex PCR; TCRdb's table is partial and in-frame only. Of hundreds of thousands of clones detected, around 78% appear once; the ten largest clones hold 12%. The sequencing input was PBMCs. The source of these receptors is a woman in her forties in good health. Some clones in this sample may be carry-over from other donors' samples.

This clone was found once. V is TRBV29-1 and J is TRBJ1-1; possible D gene TRBD1, 6 bases. CDR3 length equals 13 residues. Looked up from germline, CDR1 is SQVTM and CDR2 is ANQGSEA. V lost 3 bases and J lost 4, with 12 bases in between. The CDR3 region has the DNA TGCAGCGTTGACCGGGGGGCCGGCACTGAAGCTTTCTTT. Protein sequence: CSVDRGAGTEAFF.

This clone was picked up a small number of times. The junction differs from germline at one of its ends, possibly a read error. In the same sample, other DNA sequences code for this CDR3. V is TRBV6-4 and J is TRBJ2-2, with D perhaps being TRBD1 or TRBD2 (6 bases each). This CDR3 region has 15 residues. The germline V gene encodes CDR1 MRHNA and CDR2 SNTAGT. The CDR3 DNA reads TGTGCCAGCACCCGCACATGGGGGGACACCGTGGAGCTGTTTTTT. This codes for CASTRTWGDTVELFF.

This clone was seen a handful of times. The genes are TRBV5-1 and TRBJ2-7; a weak D match, TRBD1 (6 bases). The CDR3 is made up of 14 amino acids. The V end lost 4 bases, the J end lost 5 bases, and 16 bases lay between the germline ends. Germline V gene sequence: CDR1 SGHRS, CDR2 YFSETQ. The CDR3 sequence is CASSVLQGIDEQYF. CDR3 sequence (DNA): TGCGCCAGCAGCGTCCTCCAGGGGATCGACGAGCAGTACTTC.

Remarks on this clone: Other DNA sequences within the sample encode an identical CDR3. V and J are TRBV5-1 and TRBJ2-1; tentative D call: TRBD1 (6 bases). V shed 2 bases and J shed 6 bases, with 6 bases lying between them. This CDR3 has 12 amino acids. CDR1 is SGHRS and CDR2 is YFSETQ in the germline V gene. The DNA of the CDR3 is TGCGCCAGCAGCTTACAGGGCAATGAGCAGTTCTTC. Its translation: CASSLQGNEQFF. Supplemented by reference TRBV5-1 and TRBJ2-1, the full variable domain reads KAGVTQTPRYLIKTRGQQVTLSCSPISGHRSVSWYQQTPGQGLQFLFEYFSETQRNKGNFPGRFSGRQFSNSRSEMNVSTLELGDSALYLCASSLQGNEQFFGPGTRLTVL.

The chain employs TRBV5-6 and TRBJ1-1, with 7 bases that match TRBD1. V was clipped by 4 bases and J by 12 bases; unmatched bases: 15. The CDR3 length is 14 residues. Germline CDR1 and CDR2: SGHDT and YYEEEE. The CDR3 sequence: CASSHRDSEQRSFF. The CDR3 nucleotides read TGTGCCAGCAGCCACCGGGACAGTGAACAGAGGTCTTTCTTT. The full variable domain, in which reference TRBV5-6 and TRBJ1-1 provide the parts outside the CDR3, is DAGVTQSPTHLIKTRGQQVTLRCSPKSGHDTVSWYQQALGQGPQFIFQYYEEEERQRGNFPDRFSGHQFPNYSSELNVNALLLGDSALYLCASSHRDSEQRSFFGQGTRLTVV.

This clone occurred once. Only one base separates this from a far larger clonotype, so it likely reflects a read error. In this CDR3 the conserved last residue, phenylalanine or tryptophan, is missing, so a read error is likely. V gene TRBV30 combines with J gene TRBJ2-6, with D maybe TRBD1 (5 bases). Between the trimmed V and J ends, which lost 0 bases and 0 bases, there was a span of 15 bases. The CDR3 is 18 amino acids. CDR1 is GTSNPN, CDR2 SVGIG, per germline (reference sequence). CDR3 nucleotide sequence: TGTGCCTGGAGTGTAGACCAGGGTTCATACTCTGGGGCCAACGTCCTGACTCTC. This sequence encodes CAWSVDQGSYSGANVLTL.

This clone was seen just once. The chain combines TRBV6-1 with TRBJ2-2; no clear D gene. The CDR3 runs 14 residues. From germline, CDR1 is MNHNS and CDR2 SASEGT. With 4 bases removed from V and 6 bases from J, the gap between germline ends came to 12 bases. The CDR3 spells CASSAERRSGELFF. The CDR3 DNA reads TGTGCCAGCAGTGCTGAGCGCAGATCCGGGGAGCTGTTTTTT.

This chain uses TRBV9 with TRBJ1-3; the D gene is possibly TRBD1 (5 bases). The germline V and J ends were trimmed by 3 bases and 0 bases, with 13 bases remaining between them. The CDR3 length is 16 residues. Germline assignment: CDR1 SGDLS and CDR2 YYNGEE. The CDR3 DNA is TGTGCCAGCAGCGCGGGGACGTCCGACTCTGGAAACACCATATATTTT. Its translation: CASSAGTSDSGNTIYF.

Points on this clone: At one of its ends the junction is not consistent with the germline gene, which may arise from a read error. Other DNA sequences in this sample translate to the same CDR3. This chain joins TRBV4-1 and TRBJ1-5; 7 bases line up with TRBD1. Germline values: CDR1 MGHRA, CDR2 YSYEKL. This CDR3 contains 15 residues. The CDR3 loop is CASSQEGTANQPQHF. DNA for the CDR3: TGCGCCAGTAGCCAAGAAGGGACAGCAAATCAGCCCCAGCATTTT.

The genes are TRBV5-6 and TRBJ1-6; D is perhaps TRBD1 (6 bases). The germline gives CDR1 SGHDT, CDR2 YYEEEE. CDR3 size: 14 residues. Trimming removed 3 bases at V and 14 bases at J, with 18 bases between. CDR3 coding DNA: TGTGCCAGCAGCTCCGGACAGCCCGGTGAGGCCCTCCACTTT. This translates into CASSSGQPGEALHF.

A single count supports this clone. This chain connects TRBV5-1 to TRBJ2-7; 14 bases fit TRBD2. Germline CDR1 and CDR2: SGHRS and YFSETQ. V lost 4 bases, J lost 3 bases, and 6 bases stayed unmatched. The length of the CDR3 is 16 residues. In DNA form, the CDR3 reads TGCGCCAGCAGCCACGGGACTAGCGGGAGTAGCTACGAGCAGTACTTC. Its translation: CASSHGTSGSSYEQYF.

The chain joins TRBV19 to TRBJ2-4; TRBD2 matches at 12 bases. The CDR3 length is 21 residues. The germline V gene encodes CDR1 LNHDA and CDR2 SQIVND (reference sequence). Losses at the gene ends were 5 bases for V and 0 bases for J; bases not matched to a gene: 17. The CDR3 nucleotides read TGTGCCAGTAGTCCGAAGGGGGTACTAGCGGGAGGACGCCTAGCCAAAAACATTCAGTACTTC. Protein: CASSPKGVLAGGRLAKNIQYF.

The chain is built from TRBV6-5 and TRBJ2-7, with unresolved D. CDR3 length: 15 amino acids. V lost 0 bases and J lost 12, with 21 bases in between. Looked up from germline, CDR1 is MNHEY and CDR2 is SVGAGI. CDR3 in amino acids: CASSYSMDSPENLYF. CDR3 bases: TGTGCCAGCAGTTACTCGATGGATTCTCCCGAAAACTTGTACTTC.

This clone was recorded only once. The V gene is TRBV5-4, the J gene TRBJ1-2; TRBD1 aligns across 9 bases. Trimming took 4 bases from V and 4 from J; bases not matched to a gene: 11. Germline loops: CDR1 SGHNT, CDR2 YYREEE (reference sequence). This CDR3 region has 16 residues. CDR3 in DNA: TGTGCCAGCAGCGTTAGCCCCGACAGGGGGATCTATGGCTACACCTTC. Amino acid sequence: CASSVSPDRGIYGYTF.

Comments on this clone: Since a far larger clone is one base different, this is likely a read error. The chain recombines TRBV12-2 with TRBJ2-1; the table's D call of TRBD2 was not tested on the DNA. TRBV12-2 is recorded as a pseudogene. The CDR3 has 15 residues. The CDR3 nucleotides are TGTGCAAGTCTCGCTAGCCCCCCAACTTACAATGAGCAGTTCTTC. Translating it yields CASLASPPTYNEQFF.

This sequence joins TRBV18 and TRBJ2-7, with a possible D match to TRBD1 (6 bases). The V gene's germline CDR1 is KGHSH and CDR2 LQKENI. The CDR3 sequence is 17 residues long. V was pared by 3 bases and J by 0 bases, with 18 bases between. CDR3 DNA sequence: TGTGCCAGCTCACCGATTCGGTCAGGGGTGAGCTCCTACGAGCAGTACTTC. Translating it yields CASSPIRSGVSSYEQYF.

The V gene is TRBV5-1, the J gene TRBJ2-3; no definite D call. V lost 0 bases to trimming and J lost 2 bases, with 13 bases between them. Germline CDR1 and CDR2: SGHRS and YFSETQ. The CDR3 covers 16 residues. In nucleotides, the CDR3 is TGCGCCAGCAGCTTGGATGTTCCGTTACACACAGATACGCAGTATTTT. Protein sequence: CASSLDVPLHTDTQYF.

This clone was seen many times. The V and J genes are TRBV5-4 and TRBJ2-1, with 12 bases lining up with TRBD2. Germline-derived CDR1 and CDR2 are SGHNT and YYREEE (reference sequence). V dropped 5 bases and J dropped 5; count of bases not matched to a gene: 11. CDR3 length: 17 residues. CDR3 sequence: CASRNLAGGPKHNEQFF. CDR3 DNA: TGTGCCAGCAGAAATCTAGCGGGAGGGCCGAAGCACAATGAGCAGTTCTTC.

Remarks on this clone: The CDR3 end shows no conserved phenylalanine or tryptophan, and so a read error is likely. CDR3 protein: CASTSGSPQNTEAFL. For the CDR3, the DNA is TGCGCCAGCACCTCCGGGTCCCCTCAGAACACTGAAGCTTTCCTT. The rearrangement joins TRBV4-3 to TRBJ1-1; D unclear. The germline V gene has CDR1 LGHNA and CDR2 YSLEER. The ends were cut back, 7 bases at V and 1 base at J, with 16 bases in the middle. The CDR3 contains 15 residues.

The V gene is TRBV5-1, the J gene TRBJ2-7, with TRBD1 identical over 10 bases. Trimming removed 3 bases from V and 7 bases from J; junction bases left unmatched: 7. The germline V gene encodes CDR1 SGHRS and CDR2 YFSETQ. The CDR3 spans 14 residues. CDR3 bases: TGCGCCAGCAGCTCGGACAGGGGGGAGGCAGAGCAGTACTTC. Protein product: CASSSDRGEAEQYF.